The T cell receptor (beta chain) described here comes from a study of T cell responses to AZD1222 COVID-19 vaccine listed by TCRdb under 2021. A note on the overall study: AZD1222 recipients with second doses at about 4 weeks or about 12 weeks were pooled, because spike-specific TCR depth and breadth did not differ between schedules. TCR sequencing covered roughly 230 trial participants: 200 to 210 given two doses of AZD1222 and about 26 given two doses of MenACWY control vaccine. Trial participants were enrolled by age into subgroups of 18-55, 56-69 and 70-plus years, and around 150, 28 and 57 TCR-sequenced participants, respectively, were included in these subgroups.

Here is what the overall study found, with its caveats: Reportedly, close to half of the unique spike-specific TCRs recognized epitopes lying outside the regions that are mutated in the B.1.351 and B.1.1.7 variants. Spike-specific TCR breadth and depth rose significantly after two AZD1222 doses compared with day 0 and with MenACWY recipients. Because no samples from the day 14 peak response were available, repertoires could be characterized only after the peak T cell response. Participants were mostly white British, with more females than males. The authors suggested clonal diversity may have been underestimated. The 56-69-year group was small, and its depth increase did not reach significance, likely because of low power. Conclusions about previously exposed vaccinees are limited because only 6 or 7 AZD1222 recipients were SARS-CoV-2 seropositive at baseline. The vaccine-associated CD4 TCRs covered the entire spike protein, and the dominant responses fell in regions 160-218 and 743-854.

The CDR3 regions of human TCRbeta chains were analyzed by immunosequencing. Processing in the source paper ran as follows. TCRs in the repertoires were matched against a reference library of SARS-CoV-2-specific TCRs that had been generated with the MIRA antigen-specificity platform. Breadth was defined as the fraction of unique TCRs that were SARS-CoV-2-associated, and depth was defined as the fraction of total T cells that were SARS-CoV-2-associated. Each spike-specific TCR was assigned to its reactive spike region and to a CD4 or CD8 class using the MIRA data. Log10-transformed breadth and depth values were compared by one-way ANOVA with Sidak's multiple comparisons tests. The immuneACCESS repertoire file appears here via TCRdb, limited to in-frame rearrangements. These files lack a portion of the clones; in checked studies, under half of the deficit traces to unresolved V genes, and the cause of the others is not known. That table supplies the V and J calls and clone size; D and trimming were determined from the DNA. The sample records some 130,000 clones, approximately 84% of which are singletons. The ten largest account for more than 20% of the sample.

The junction carries 4 bases between V and J, which are trimmed by 1 base and 1 base respectively. CDR3 length: 14 amino acids, cysteine to phenylalanine. Of the read, only the CDR3 DNA is kept; its 42 bases are in frame from base 1. As encoded in the germline V gene, CDR1 is SGHTA while CDR2 is FQGTGA. A word on this clone: Its antigen is unknown. No much larger clone exists at a distance of one base, and base qualities are not known.

The sample's time point label is to be understood as: baseline before first vaccination. The vaccinee samples were drawn from two UK trials, COV001 and COV002, one of which was a single-blind randomized controlled phase 2/3 trial testing AZD1222 (ChAdOx1 nCoV-19) in healthy adults. For TCRbeta chain sequencing, PBMC samples were collected from trial participants at day 0 and at day 28 after the second dose. The source material was peripheral blood, sampled on day 0 of AZD1222 vaccination. The sequence was obtained from an adult in good health. The chain is encoded by TRBV7-3 joined to TRBJ2-2, with the identity of the D gene unclear. CDR3 reads: CASSLMGNTGELFF. The DNA is as follows: TGTGCCAGCAGCTTAATGGGGAACACCGGGGAGCTGTTTTTT.